This is a list of T cell receptor beta chains from one sample in a study of blood T cells in healthy people across ages. TCRdb re-called the 5' RACE reads with MiXCR, one entry per CDR3 protein. The table shows hundreds of thousands of distinct CDR3 sequences, with 52% occurring only once. What was sequenced was blood. The receptors derive from an elderly woman in good health. Both conserved end residues are part of each CDR3. D genes are given only for firm matches. Only some rows state a clone size, as once, few, many or a class for expanded clones.

TRBV28	TRBD2	once	TRBJ2-5	CASHGRGVETQYF	TGTGCCAGCCATGGTCGGGGGGTAGAGACCCAGTACTTC
TRBV7-9	NA	NA	TRBJ1-2	CASSLVSAGGADTF	TGTGCCAGCAGCTTAGTTTCTGCAGGCGGAGCGGACACCTTC
TRBV18	NA	many	TRBJ2-7	CASSQDISSYEQYF	TGTGCCAGCTCACAGGACATCTCATCCTACGAGCAGTACTTC
TRBV21-1	NA	NA	TRBJ2-7	CASSNRERERYEQYF	TGTGCCAGCAGCAATCGGGAGCGGGAGAGATACGAGCAGTACTTC
TRBV2	TRBD2	NA	TRBJ2-1	CASNLAGGINEQFF	TGTGCCAGCAACCTAGCGGGAGGGATAAATGAGCAGTTCTTC
TRBV18	NA	NA	TRBJ2-5	CASSPRAGFYNEQYF	TGTGCCAGCTCACCAAGAGCGGGTTTTTACAATGAGCAGTACTTC
TRBV7-3	NA	NA	TRBJ2-1	CASSFSRDSYNEQFF	TGTGCCAGCAGCTTCAGCCGGGACTCCTACAATGAGCAGTTCTTC
TRBV2	NA	NA	TRBJ1-1	CASSGEGTEAFF	TGTGCCAGCAGCGGGGAGGGAACTGAAGCTTTCTTT
TRBV25-1	TRBD1	many	TRBJ2-7	CASVARTGYNEQYF	TGTGCCAGCGTTGCTAGGACAGGGTATAACGAGCAGTACTTC
TRBV2	NA	many	TRBJ2-7	CASRQTYEQYF	TGTGCCAGCAGACAGACTTACGAGCAGTACTTC
TRBV2	NA	NA	TRBJ2-4	CASSDSRQSSGAQYF	TGTGCCAGCAGTGATTCCCGACAGTCCTCGGGGGCCCAGTACTTC
TRBV4-2	TRBD2	NA	TRBJ2-3	CASSQVTSGGRGTQYF	TGTGCCAGCAGCCAAGTTACTAGCGGGGGGCGGGGTACGCAGTATTTT
TRBV28	NA	NA	TRBJ1-2	CASSLGHNYGYTF	TGTGCCAGCAGTTTGGGGCACAACTATGGCTACACCTTC
TRBV20-1	NA	NA	TRBJ2-7	CGARGYYERYF	TGCGGTGCTAGAGGGTACTACGAGCGGTACTTC
TRBV12-3/TRBV12-4	TRBD1	NA	TRBJ2-2	CASTGTGGTGELFF	TGTGCCAGCACGGGGACAGGGGGCACCGGGGAGCTGTTTTTT
TRBV27	TRBD2	NA	TRBJ2-1	CASSSRTRGNEQFF	TGTGCCAGCAGTTCCCGGACTAGGGGCAATGAGCAGTTCTTC
TRBV20-1	NA	NA	TRBJ2-1	CSAPQSSALTFF	TGCAGTGCTCCGCAATCTAGCGCCCTGACGTTCTTC
TRBV12-3/TRBV12-4	NA	NA	TRBJ2-5	CTSSFGIETQYF	TGTACCAGCAGTTTCGGGATCGAGACCCAGTACTTC
TRBV6-6	NA	many	TRBJ2-7	CASSGPDSYEQYF	TGTGCCAGCAGTGGGCCCGACAGCTACGAGCAGTACTTC
TRBV7-2	NA	NA	TRBJ1-6	CASSFGGSDSPLHF	TGTGCCAGCAGCTTCGGCGGGTCGGATTCACCCCTCCACTTT
TRBV14	TRBD1	NA	TRBJ2-2	CASSQLFRDRELFF	TGTGCCAGCAGCCAACTATTCCGGGACAGGGAACTGTTTTTT
TRBV28	NA	NA	TRBJ2-2	CASSVGGWNTGGLFF	TGTGCCAGCTCGGTTGGGGGTTGGAACACCGGGGGGCTGTTTTTT
TRBV7-2	NA	NA	TRBJ1-1	CANLPPRGTGSNTEAFF	TGTGCCAACCTACCACCAAGGGGTACGGGTTCGAACACTGAAGCTTTCTTT
TRBV5-1	NA	NA	TRBJ2-3	CASRAGQSTDTQYF	TGCGCCAGCAGGGCGGGCCAGAGCACAGATACGCAGTATTTT
TRBV7-3	TRBD2	NA	TRBJ2-7	CASSLTGTSGRIEQYF	TGTGCCAGCAGCTTAACCGGGACTAGCGGGCGGATTGAGCAGTACTTC
TRBV12-3/TRBV12-4	NA	NA	TRBJ1-4	CASSFGVAEKLFF	TGTGCCAGCAGTTTTGGGGTAGCTGAAAAACTGTTTTTT
TRBV6-5	NA	NA	TRBJ2-3	CASSYTGRPTDTQYF	TGTGCCAGCAGTTATACGGGGCGTCCCACAGATACGCAGTATTTT
TRBV7-2	NA	once	TRBJ2-1	CASSLRLLNEQFF	TGTGCCAGCAGCTTAAGGCTTCTAAATGAGCAGTTCTTC
TRBV24-1	NA	NA	TRBJ2-3	CATSEFGHPTDTQYF	TGTGCCACCAGTGAATTTGGACATCCCACAGATACGCAGTATTTT
TRBV5-5	TRBD2	NA	TRBJ2-3	CASSSTSADTQYF	TGTGCCAGCAGCAGTACTAGCGCAGATACGCAGTATTTT
TRBV27	NA	NA	TRBJ2-1	CASSPISGANEQFF	TGTGCCAGCAGTCCCATCTCGGGAGCCAATGAGCAGTTCTTC
TRBV28	TRBD1	NA	TRBJ1-6	CASREQGGSPLHF	TGTGCCAGCAGGGAACAGGGGGGTTCACCCCTCCACTTT
TRBV14	NA	NA	TRBJ1-2	CASSQDTYYGYTF	TGTGCCAGCAGCCAAGATACTTACTATGGCTACACCTTC
TRBV9	NA	many	TRBJ2-3	CASSVAPAFGAQYF	TGTGCCAGCAGCGTAGCTCCAGCATTCGGGGCGCAGTATTTT
TRBV5-1	TRBD1	NA	TRBJ2-7	CASSNGTGRTYEQYF	TGCGCCAGCAGCAACGGGACAGGGCGAACCTACGAGCAGTACTTC
TRBV9	NA	NA	TRBJ2-7	CASSALTGTEQYF	TGTGCCAGCAGCGCACTCACAGGTACCGAGCAGTACTTC
TRBV20-1	TRBD2	NA	TRBJ2-1	CSARHPSGSSYNEQFF	TGCAGCGCTAGACATCCTAGCGGGAGCTCCTACAATGAGCAGTTCTTC
TRBV6-6	NA	NA	TRBJ2-1	CASSQTGTSHNEQFF	TGTGCCAGCAGCCAGACCGGGACATCACACAATGAGCAGTTCTTC
TRBV5-1	NA	few	TRBJ1-1	CASSVTLGTEAFF	TGCGCCAGCAGCGTGACCCTTGGGACTGAAGCTTTCTTT
TRBV5-1	NA	NA	TRBJ2-6	CASNLPGSGANVLTF	TGCGCCAGCAACTTGCCCGGATCTGGGGCCAACGTCCTGACTTTC
TRBV7-2	NA	NA	TRBJ1-2	CASSLPPSGYGYTF	TGTGCCAGCAGCTTACCTCCTTCGGGGTATGGCTACACCTTC
TRBV2	NA	NA	TRBJ2-3	CASSEVPFDAYF	TGTGCCAGCAGTGAAGTACCGTTCGACGCGTATTTT
TRBV5-1	NA	NA	TRBJ1-2	CASSSASQYGYTF	TGCGCCAGCAGCTCAGCAAGTCAGTACGGCTACACCTTC
TRBV28	NA	NA	TRBJ1-2	CASSSSSNYGYTF	TGTGCCAGCAGTTCCAGCAGTAACTATGGCTACACCTTC
TRBV5-1	NA	many	TRBJ2-6	CASSLALALGANVLTF	TGCGCCAGCAGCTTGGCTTTAGCCCTAGGGGCCAACGTCCTGACTTTC
TRBV12-3/TRBV12-4	NA	many	TRBJ2-6	CASTLWGSGANVLTF	TGTGCCAGCACCTTGTGGGGATCCGGGGCCAACGTCCTGACTTTC